The 19 T cell receptor beta chains listed next were all sequenced from one sample in a study of T cell repertoires in cytomegalovirus infection. TCRdb independently ran MiXCR on the reads; one entry per CDR3 protein. The sample records 500,000 to 600,000 distinct CDR3 sequences, 15% to 20% being singletons. What was sequenced was CD8+ T cells from PBMCs. These receptors all stem from a human donor in good health (CMV status not recorded). Some clones in this sample may be carry-over from other donors' samples.

There are a few counts of this clonotype. The genes are TRBV25-1 and TRBJ1-4; unclear D gene. Germline assignment: CDR1 MGHDK and CDR2 SYGVNS. The V end lost 7 bases, the J end lost 5 bases, and 11 bases lay between the germline ends. This CDR3 is 13 amino acids long. CDR3 in DNA: TGTGCCAGCAACATTGGTGGGAATGAAAAACTGTTTTTT. Its translation: CASNIGGNEKLFF.

This clonotype was detected a few times. CDR3 DNA: TGTGCCAGCAGCCGTTCACGAGGGGGACAGAACACTGAAGCTTTCTTT. Amino acids: CASSRSRGGQNTEAFF. The chain couples TRBV5-5 to TRBJ1-1; D might be TRBD1 (6 bases). The CDR3 runs 16 residues. CDR1 is SGHKS and CDR2 is YYEKEE in the germline V gene (reference sequence). The V gene lost 4 bases and the J gene lost 1 base, with 17 bases spanning the gap.

There are many counts of this clonotype. This rearrangement joins TRBV4-2 to TRBJ2-3; no firm D call. Per germline, CDR1 LGHNA and CDR2 YNFKEQ. CDR3 length: 13 amino acids. V lost 0 bases to trimming and J lost 6 bases, with 7 bases between them. The CDR3 nucleotides read TGTGCCAGCAGCCAAGAGGTGGCCGATACGCAGTATTTT. Amino acid sequence: CASSQEVADTQYF.

The genes are TRBV20-1 and TRBJ1-5, with D unresolved. Germline CDR1 and CDR2: DFQATT and SNEGSKA (reference sequence). The V gene lost 3 bases and the J gene lost 2 bases, with 14 bases spanning the gap. This CDR3 has 15 amino acids. The CDR3 bases are TGCAGTGCTAGTCGAGGGAGGGTGGGCAATCAGCCCCAGCATTTT. Translation: CSASRGRVGNQPQHF.

This clonotype was detected ten times or more. The chain recombines TRBV7-3 with TRBJ2-1, with 11 bases matching TRBD2. From germline, CDR1 is SGHTA and CDR2 FQGTGA. Losses at the gene ends were 4 bases for V and 3 bases for J; bases not matched to a gene: 2. The CDR3 has 15 residues. The CDR3 sequence is CASSSLAGGYNEQFF. CDR3 DNA sequence: TGTGCCAGCAGCTCCCTAGCGGGGGGCTACAATGAGCAGTTCTTC.

This clonotype was counted many times. The rearrangement joins TRBV12-3 or TRBV12-4 to TRBJ2-2; TRBD2 matches 7 bases. V trimming: 6 bases; J trimming: 5 bases; junction bases outside the gene matches: 6. CDR3 size: 14 residues. CDR3 sequence reads: CASSGLDLTGELFF. In DNA, the CDR3 is TGTGCCAGCAGCGGACTAGATCTTACCGGGGAGCTGTTTTTT.

This clonotype was observed a few times. The chain uses TRBV12-5 and TRBJ1-1; D gene ambiguous. The V gene lost 7 bases and the J gene lost 4 bases, with 10 bases spanning the gap. This CDR3 is 12 amino acids long. Per germline, CDR1 LGHNT and CDR2 FRNRAP. CDR3 loop: CASALPGTEAFF. The CDR3, as DNA: TGTGCTAGTGCCCTGCCGGGCACTGAAGCTTTCTTT.

This clonotype was detected ten times or more. The V gene is TRBV6-2 or TRBV6-3, the J gene TRBJ2-3; D possibly matches TRBD1 or TRBD2 (5 bases each). The CDR3 covers 14 residues. Germline CDR1 reads MNHEY; CDR2 reads SVGEGT. The V and J ends lost 5 bases and 2 bases respectively, with 11 bases between them. This chain's CDR3 is CASSDEGTTDTQYF. The CDR3 region has the DNA TGTGCCAGCAGTGATGAGGGGACCACAGATACGCAGTATTTT.

This clonotype was observed a handful of times. The V and J genes are TRBV13 and TRBJ2-1; TRBD1 aligns across 7 bases. The junction had 10 bases not matched to a gene; V was cut back by 5 bases and J by 0 bases. The CDR3 extends over 17 amino acids. Germline assignment: CDR1 PRHDT and CDR2 FYEKMQ (reference sequence). The CDR3 nucleotides are TGTGCCAGCAGCGGCGGACAGGTTCTAAGCTCCTACAATGAGCAGTTCTTC. It yields the protein CASSGGQVLSSYNEQFF.

This clonotype appeared many times. The rearrangement joins TRBV2 to TRBJ2-7; 10 bases are shared with TRBD1. The CDR3 is 14 amino acids. Per the germline V gene, CDR1 is SNHLY and CDR2 is FYNNEI. V was clipped by 6 bases and J by 5 bases; unmatched bases: 7. The CDR3 is CASSRLTGGNEQYF. In DNA form, the CDR3 reads TGTGCCAGCAGCCGCCTGACAGGGGGCAACGAGCAGTACTTC.

Of note for this clonotype: A read error may be the cause here, since a much bigger clone is one base away. The rearrangement joins TRBV5-1 to TRBJ2-7; TRBD1 is a possible D gene (6 bases). Germline assignment: CDR1 SGHRS and CDR2 YFSETQ. This CDR3 region has 15 residues. Trimming cost V 0 bases and J 3 bases, with 13 bases left between them. The chain's CDR3 is CASSLALRTDYEQYF. The CDR3 coding sequence is TGCGCCAGCAGCTTGGCCCTACGGACAGACTACGAGCAGTACTTC.

This clonotype occurred a few times. J is TRBJ2-2 and V is TRBV9; a possible D gene is TRBD1 (7 bases). The V end lost 0 bases, the J end lost 5 bases, and 14 bases lay between the germline ends. The germline V gene has CDR1 SGDLS and CDR2 YYNGEE. The CDR3 runs 16 residues. The CDR3 spells CASSVDGQGGTGELFF. CDR3 sequence (DNA): TGTGCCAGCAGCGTAGATGGTCAGGGGGGAACCGGGGAGCTGTTTTTT.

This clonotype was picked up many times. The V call is TRBV7-9, the J call TRBJ2-7; 7 nucleotides align to TRBD1. The ends lost 3 bases at V and 5 bases at J; junction bases unmatched: 7. The length of the CDR3 is 14 residues. Germline V gene sequence: CDR1 SEHNR, CDR2 FQNEAQ (reference sequence). The CDR3 sequence is CASSLGDRVHEQYF. The CDR3 DNA reads as TGTGCCAGCAGCTTGGGCGACAGGGTCCACGAGCAGTACTTC.

Worth noting for this clonotype: A read error is possible here, since a much larger clone lies one base away. The CDR3 carries no conserved terminal phenylalanine or tryptophan, so it likely arises from a read error. The chain recombines TRBV7-2 with TRBJ2-7; maybe TRBD2 (6 bases). Deletions cut 5 bases from V and 6 bases from J, with 14 bases between. CDR1 and CDR2 (germline): SGHTA, FQGNSA. The CDR3 is 13 amino acids. In DNA form, the CDR3 reads TGTGCCAGCAGCGACGGGGGACTGGGCGAGCAGTACTTA. It is translated as CASSDGGLGEQYL.

The chain is built from TRBV6-5 and TRBJ2-7; TRBD1 is a possible D gene (7 bases). The CDR3 has 14 amino acids. The V end was cut by 3 bases, the J end by 4 bases, with 13 bases between. Germline CDR1 reads MNHEY; CDR2 reads SVGAGI. Written as DNA, the CDR3 is TGTGCCAGCAGTTATGGAGGGGGCATTTACGAGCAGTACTTC. Amino acids: CASSYGGGIYEQYF.

This clonotype was seen at least ten times. The V and J genes are TRBV6-6 and TRBJ2-7, with D possibly being TRBD1 (5 bases). Germline values: CDR1 MNHNY, CDR2 SVGAGI (reference sequence). CDR3 length: 13 residues. V was pared by 1 base and J by 4 bases, with 8 bases between. DNA for the CDR3: TGTGCCAGCAGTTACTTGGACATATACGAGCAGTACTTC. It translates to CASSYLDIYEQYF.

The chain uses TRBV27 and TRBJ2-1; 9 bases match TRBD2. The CDR3 is 14 residues long. V shed 5 bases and J 12 bases; nucleotides not matched to a gene: 11. Per the germline V gene, CDR1 is MNHEY and CDR2 is SMNVEV (reference sequence). CDR3 region: CASSTSGPHRGQFF. Written as DNA, the CDR3 is TGTGCCAGCAGTACTAGCGGGCCCCACAGAGGGCAGTTCTTC.

This clonotype was detected ten times or more. The rearrangement joins TRBV6-6 to TRBJ2-7, with 10 nucleotides matching TRBD2. The J segment lost 4 bases and the V segment lost 6 bases, leaving 6 bases of the junction unmatched. This CDR3 is built from 14 residues. The germline gives CDR1 MNHNY, CDR2 SVGAGI (reference sequence). The chain's CDR3 is CASSWTSGVYEQYF. CDR3 sequence (DNA): TGTGCCAGCAGCTGGACTAGCGGTGTATACGAGCAGTACTTC.

The chain joins TRBV30 to TRBJ1-2; D possibly corresponds to TRBD1 (6 bases). V dropped 2 bases and J dropped 4 bases, with 23 bases sitting between them. CDR1 is GTSNPN, CDR2 SVGIG, per germline (reference sequence). CDR3 length: 17 amino acids. The CDR3: CAWSKGGGPSRIYGYTF. The CDR3 DNA follows: TGTGCCTGGAGTAAGGGGGGGGGACCTAGCAGAATCTATGGCTACACCTTC.